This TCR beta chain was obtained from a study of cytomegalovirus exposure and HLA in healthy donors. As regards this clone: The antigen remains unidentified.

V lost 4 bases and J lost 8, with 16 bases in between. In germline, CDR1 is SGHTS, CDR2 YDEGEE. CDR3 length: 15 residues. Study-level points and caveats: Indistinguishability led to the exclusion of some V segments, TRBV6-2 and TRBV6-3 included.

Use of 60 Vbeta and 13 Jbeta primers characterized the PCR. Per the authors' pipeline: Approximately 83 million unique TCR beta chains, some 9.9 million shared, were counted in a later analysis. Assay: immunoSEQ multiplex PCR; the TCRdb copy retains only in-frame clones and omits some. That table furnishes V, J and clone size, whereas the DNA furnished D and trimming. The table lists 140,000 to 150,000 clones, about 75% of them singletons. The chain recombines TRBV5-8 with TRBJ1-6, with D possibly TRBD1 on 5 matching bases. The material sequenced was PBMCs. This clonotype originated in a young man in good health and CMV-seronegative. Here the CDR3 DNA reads TGTGCCAGCAGCCAGGGACTCCCTGGCGATTCACCCCTCCACTTT. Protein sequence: CASSQGLPGDSPLHF.